This T cell receptor (beta chain) derives from a study of T-cell memory formation after mild COVID-19. Study-wide context: TCR clusters were mostly donor specific.

Study-level results: The second-wave clones peaking on day 37 were not confirmed as SARS-CoV-2-specific. Later expanders leaned CD4+, whereas clones that contracted between day 15 and 85 were balanced CD4/CD8.

TCR alpha and TCR beta cDNA libraries with sample barcodes and UMIs came from 5'RACE using constant-segment primers. TCRdb reanalysed the 5' RACE reads using MiXCR and keeps one entry per CDR3 protein. This sample has hundreds of thousands of distinct CDR3 sequences; approximately 13% occur once, and the top ten carry over 20%. On this clonotype itself: Antigen specificity is unknown.

V lost 4 bases and J lost 0, with 9 bases in between. This CDR3 region has 15 residues. The germline gives CDR1 SNHLY, CDR2 FYNNEI. Source material: PBMCs or a T cell subset sorted from them (not recorded which). This chain links TRBV2 with TRBJ2-2; the D gene is possibly TRBD2 (5 bases). This clonotype originated in a man younger than 35 who had mild COVID-19 (a few samples of this study predate the infection). Cell type and time point are not known. CDR3 amino acids: CASSGVGTNTGELFF. CDR3 in DNA: TGTGCCAGCAGTGGTGTCGGGACGAACACCGGGGAGCTGTTTTTT.